This T cell receptor beta chain came from a study of T-cell reconstitution after alpha-beta-depleted transplantation in children. During its preparation, the TCRbeta library received unique molecular identifiers. MiXCR, run by TCRdb on the PCR reads, gives a single entry per CDR3 protein. The sample contains about 540,000 distinct CDR3 sequences, around 17% of which appear only once. V lost 1 base, J lost 8 bases, and 14 bases stayed unmatched. The CDR3 is made up of 17 amino acids. The germline V gene encodes CDR1 DFQATT and CDR2 SNEGSKA (reference sequence). This receptor was taken from a human donor who donated a stem cell graft to a child with acute lymphoblastic leukemia. The source was PBMCs from the stem cell graft donor, collected from the stem cell graft. This chain links TRBV20-1 with TRBJ2-1, with 10 bases matching TRBD2. The CDR3 is CSARAFLTSGAFDEQFF. CDR3 nucleotides: TGCAGTGCTAGAGCATTCCTCACTAGCGGGGCCTTCGATGAGCAGTTCTTC.